Listed below are T cell receptor beta chains from one sample, sequenced in a study of OX40 agonist ivuxolimab in advanced cancers. Profiling relied on immunoSEQ multiplex PCR, and the TCRdb table lists in-frame clones only, not all of them. The table records around 23,000 clones, roughly 80% of them present only once. The material was CD4+ or CD8+ T cells sorted from blood, obtained in a trial of the OX40 agonist ivuxolimab. Every receptor here comes from an adult with an advanced solid tumor such as melanoma, head and neck, liver or kidney cancer. Both conserved end residues are part of each CDR3. Each record gives: clone size, J gene, D gene, V gene, CDR3 protein, CDR3 DNA. The D gene is left open where the match is weak. Clone size is not always given. Where it is, it says once, few, many or a class for expanded clones.

NA TRBJ2-3 NA TRBV2 CALGNPAADTQYF TGTGCCTTGGGCAATCCGGCGGCAGATACGCAGTATTTT
NA TRBJ2-7 NA TRBV11-2 CASSSSWGSGEQYF TGTGCCAGCAGCTCATCTTGGGGTTCGGGTGAGCAGTACTTC
medium-sized TRBJ2-1 NA TRBV13 CASTPRPYNEQFF TGTGCCAGCACCCCGAGGCCCTACAATGAGCAGTTCTTC
NA TRBJ1-1 NA TRBV27 CASSVTALNTEAFF TGTGCCAGCAGTGTGACAGCATTGAACACTGAAGCTTTCTTT
NA TRBJ2-1 TRBD2 TRBV6-4 CAISLASGGYNEQFF TGTGCCATCTCGCTCGCTAGCGGGGGCTACAATGAGCAGTTCTTC
NA TRBJ2-2 TRBD2 TRBV28 CASSTSVVGTGELFF TGTGCCAGCAGTACTAGCGTTGTGGGCACCGGGGAGCTGTTTTTT
medium-sized TRBJ2-1 NA TRBV7-9 CASSPLGTYGGNEQFF TGTGCCAGCAGCCCCCTGGGTACCTATGGGGGCAATGAGCAGTTCTTC
NA TRBJ2-7 TRBD2 TRBV9 CASSLGTSSSYEQYF TGTGCCAGCAGCCTCGGGACTAGCAGCTCCTACGAGCAGTACTTC
NA TRBJ2-3 TRBD2 TRBV7-2 CASSFGTSGDTQYF TGTGCCAGCAGCTTTGGGACTAGCGGGGATACGCAGTATTTT
medium-sized TRBJ1-2 NA TRBV7-9 CASSFADKPAYTF TGTGCCAGCAGCTTCGCGGACAAACCGGCCTACACCTTC
NA TRBJ2-7 NA TRBV6-4 CASSSLASGSEQYF TGTGCCAGCAGCAGCCTAGCGTCGGGGAGCGAGCAGTACTTC
NA TRBJ2-7 TRBD2 TRBV19 CASSIGLAYEQYF TGTGCCAGTAGTATCGGACTAGCCTACGAGCAGTACTTC
NA TRBJ2-2 NA TRBV28 CASSLRGARTGELFF TGTGCCAGCAGTTTACGGGGGGCGAGGACCGGGGAGCTGTTTTTT
NA TRBJ2-1 TRBD2 TRBV6-1 CASSAGGWDEQFF TGTGCCAGCAGTGCGGGAGGGTGGGATGAGCAGTTCTTC
NA TRBJ2-1 NA TRBV25-1 CASSEYEYNEQFF TGTGCCAGCAGTGAATATGAGTACAATGAGCAGTTCTTC
medium-sized TRBJ1-4 NA TRBV27 CASSLGKDEKLFF TGTGCCAGCAGTTTGGGCAAGGATGAAAAACTGTTTTTT
NA TRBJ2-2 TRBD2 TRBV9 CASSILAGGLVELFF TGTGCCAGCAGCATACTAGCGGGGGGGCTTGTGGAGCTGTTTTTT
NA TRBJ2-7 TRBD1 TRBV4-1 CASSQRTGMSYEQYF TGCGCCAGCAGCCAACGGACAGGGATGTCCTACGAGCAGTACTTC
few TRBJ2-1 NA TRBV7-3 CASSSQIYNEQFF TGTGCCAGCAGCTCACAGATATACAATGAGCAGTTCTTC
NA TRBJ1-1 NA TRBV27 CASSLYLNTEAFF TGTGCCAGCAGTTTATATCTGAACACTGAAGCTTTCTTT
NA TRBJ2-7 TRBD2 TRBV5-1 CASSFSGGAIEQYF TGCGCCAGCAGCTTTAGCGGGGGGGCTATCGAGCAGTACTTC
NA TRBJ1-1 NA TRBV27 CASSLSMADTEAFF TGTGCCAGCAGTTTAAGTATGGCGGACACTGAAGCTTTCTTT
NA TRBJ2-3 NA TRBV9 CASSVGGAGWDTQYF TGTGCCAGCAGCGTAGGGGGCGCTGGTTGGGATACGCAGTATTTT
NA TRBJ2-4 TRBD2 TRBV7-9 CASSNPAGLVSKNIQYF TGTGCCAGCAGCAACCCCGCGGGACTAGTATCCAAAAACATTCAGTACTTC
NA TRBJ2-5 NA TRBV27 CASSLQGRVQETQYF TGTGCCAGCAGTTTACAGGGACGAGTCCAAGAGACCCAGTACTTC
NA TRBJ1-1 TRBD1 TRBV13 CASSLTGQGKDEAFF TGTGCCAGCAGCTTAACTGGACAGGGAAAGGATGAAGCTTTCTTT
NA TRBJ2-1 TRBD2 TRBV6-4 CASSERASGVYEQFF TGTGCCAGCAGTGAGCGGGCTAGCGGGGTGTATGAGCAGTTCTTC
NA TRBJ2-2 NA TRBV9 CASSREGRPRSTGELFF TGTGCCAGCAGCAGAGAAGGTAGACCTCGGAGCACCGGGGAGCTGTTTTTT
NA TRBJ2-7 NA TRBV2 CASNRDSYEQYF TGTGCCAGCAATAGGGACTCCTACGAGCAGTACTTC
NA TRBJ1-4 NA TRBV5-6 CASSLVATNEKLFF TGTGCCAGCAGCTTAGTGGCAACTAATGAAAAACTGTTTTTT
NA TRBJ2-7 NA TRBV18 CASSPPTTGKHEQYF TGTGCCAGCTCACCACCGACAACAGGGAAGCACGAGCAGTACTTC
NA TRBJ2-1 TRBD2 TRBV29-1 CSVSVEELAGSYNEQFF TGCAGCGTAAGCGTTGAAGAGCTAGCGGGATCCTACAATGAGCAGTTCTTC
NA TRBJ2-3 TRBD2 TRBV5-4 CASSTSGSWDTQYF TGTGCCAGCAGCACTAGCGGGAGTTGGGATACGCAGTATTTT
NA TRBJ2-1 NA TRBV27 CASSYDSLPPNEQFF TGTGCCAGCAGTTACGACAGCCTACCTCCCAATGAGCAGTTCTTC
once TRBJ2-1 NA TRBV10-3 CAISESKRHSYNEQFF TGTGCCATCAGTGAGTCTAAGCGGCACTCCTACAATGAGCAGTTCTTC
NA TRBJ1-5 NA TRBV27 CASSVGLYQPQHF TGTGCCAGCAGTGTGGGCCTTTATCAGCCCCAGCATTTT
once TRBJ2-1 NA TRBV28 CASSFAGGNEQFF TGTGCCAGCAGTTTCGCGGGCGGCAATGAGCAGTTCTTC
NA TRBJ1-3 NA TRBV7-2 CASSLGNTIYF TGTGCCAGCAGCTTGGGAAACACCATATATTTT
medium-sized TRBJ2-7 NA TRBV6-1 CASSETGWKAYEQYF TGTGCCAGCAGTGAAACGGGATGGAAGGCCTACGAGCAGTACTTC
NA TRBJ1-2 NA TRBV6-6 CASSYSRPTNYGYTF TGTGCCAGCAGTTACTCGAGGCCAACCAACTATGGCTACACCTTC
NA TRBJ2-7 TRBD2 TRBV7-9 CASSLSSLKSGGSYEQYF TGTGCCAGCAGCTTAAGCTCCCTAAAGAGCGGGGGGTCCTACGAGCAGTACTTC
NA TRBJ2-7 NA TRBV5-6 CASSLGENEQYF TGTGCCAGCAGCTTGGGGGAAAACGAGCAGTACTTC
NA TRBJ2-3 NA TRBV27 CASSLSSGQRSTDTQYF TGTGCCAGCAGTTTATCCTCCGGACAAAGAAGCACAGATACGCAGTATTTT
NA TRBJ2-3 NA TRBV25-1 CASSEGTTDTQYF TGTGCCAGCAGTGAGGGGACTACAGATACGCAGTATTTT
medium-sized TRBJ2-7 TRBD1 TRBV5-4 CASSTWTGDEQYF TGTGCCAGCAGCACCTGGACAGGGGACGAGCAGTACTTC
NA TRBJ2-5 NA TRBV15 CATSSLRETQYF TGTGCCACCAGCAGTCTAAGAGAGACCCAGTACTTC
NA TRBJ2-2 TRBD2 TRBV30 CAFPMTKRGFTGELFF TGTGCCTTCCCAATGACTAAGCGGGGTTTCACCGGGGAGCTGTTTTTT
NA TRBJ2-3 NA TRBV9 CASSVDPDTQYF TGTGCCAGCAGCGTAGATCCAGATACGCAGTATTTT
NA TRBJ1-3 NA TRBV11-3 CASSFSGNTIYF TGTGCCAGCAGCTTCTCTGGAAACACCATATATTTT
NA TRBJ1-1 NA TRBV2 CASSVSVPGATEAFF TGTGCCAGCAGTGTTTCGGTCCCTGGGGCCACTGAAGCTTTCTTT
NA TRBJ2-7 TRBD1 TRBV5-6 CASSPGQVGYEQYF TGTGCCAGCAGCCCTGGACAGGTCGGGTACGAGCAGTACTTC
NA TRBJ1-5 NA TRBV29-1 CSAVVPYSNQPQHF TGCAGCGCTGTAGTACCCTATAGCAATCAGCCCCAGCATTTT